Shown below are 20 T cell receptor beta chains from a single sample sequenced in a study of shared clonotypes between healthy human individuals. Clones were read by immunoSEQ multiplex PCR, and TCRdb kept only the in-frame ones, dropping some. Altogether about half a million clones are present, approximately 85% being singletons, with the ten largest covering roughly 13%. The specimen was PBMCs. The receptors here all came from a woman aged 40 to 49 in good health. Some clones in this sample may be carry-over from other donors' samples.

The chain carries TRBV9 and TRBJ2-1; 7 bases match TRBD1. Germline loops: CDR1 SGDLS, CDR2 YYNGEE. There are 16 residues in the CDR3. The trim removed 3 bases at V and 3 bases at J, leaving 9 bases unmatched. The CDR3 nucleotides read TGTGCCAGCAGCGCCCAACAGGGGTTGATCTACAATGAGCAGTTCTTC. Translation: CASSAQQGLIYNEQFF.

Only one count was recorded for this clone. The chain carries TRBV9 and TRBJ1-3; D gene ambiguous. CDR3 length equals 13 residues. Germline CDR1 is SGDLS and CDR2 is YYNGEE. With 0 bases removed from V and 2 bases from J, the gap between germline ends came to 3 bases. The CDR3 nucleotides read TGTGCCAGCAGCGTAGAGCCTGGAAACACCATATATTTT. This gives the protein CASSVEPGNTIYF.

The chain joins TRBV4-3 to TRBJ2-5; D assignment may be TRBD1 or TRBD2 (5 bases each). CDR1 LGHNA and CDR2 YSLEER come from the germline V gene. Trimming took 3 bases from V and 4 from J, leaving 18 bases between them. The CDR3 extends over 16 amino acids. In nucleotides, the CDR3 is TGCGCCAGCAGCCAGCCTTCCGTCGGGGCGGGAGAGACCCAGTACTTC. Translation: CASSQPSVGAGETQYF.

This clone was found a few times. This rearrangement joins TRBV30 to TRBJ1-4, with D possibly matching TRBD1 (6 bases). This CDR3 comprises 15 residues. The germline V gene encodes CDR1 GTSNPN and CDR2 SVGIG (reference sequence). Trimming pared 1 base from V and 4 bases from J, leaving 13 bases between. The CDR3 DNA reads as TGTGCCTGGAGTGGTGGACAGCTTGATAATGAAAAACTGTTTTTT. It encodes CAWSGGQLDNEKLFF. Full variable domain (outside the CDR3, taken from reference TRBV30 and TRBJ1-4): SQTIHQWPATLVQPVGSPLSLECTVEGTSNPNLYWYRQAAGRGLQLLFYSVGIGQISSEVPQNLSASRPQDRQFILSSKKLLLSDSGFYLCAWSGGQLDNEKLFFGSGTQLSVL.

This rearrangement joins TRBV4-3 to TRBJ2-4; D tentatively fits TRBD1 or TRBD2 (6 bases each). The V end lost 0 bases, the J end lost 7 bases, and 10 bases lay between the germline ends. CDR3 length equals 14 residues. The germline V gene encodes CDR1 LGHNA and CDR2 YSLEER. The CDR3 DNA is TGCGCCAGCAGCCAAGATACAGGGAGGAACATTCAGTACTTC. Translated, it gives CASSQDTGRNIQYF.

The chain joins TRBV19 to TRBJ1-2, with 10 bases lining up with TRBD1. CDR1 is LNHDA and CDR2 is SQIVND in the germline V gene (reference sequence). Trimming took 7 bases from V and 4 from J; bases not matched to a gene: 9. The CDR3 runs to 15 residues. As DNA, the CDR3 is TGTGCCAGTACCCCCCAGGGACAGGGGACCTATGGCTACACCTTC. Residues: CASTPQGQGTYGYTF.

The chain carries TRBV10-1 and TRBJ2-3; 9 bases match TRBD2. V was clipped by 3 bases and J by 6 bases; unmatched bases: 4. CDR1 is WNHNN, CDR2 SYGVQD, per germline (reference sequence). The length of the CDR3 is 14 residues. The CDR3 loop is CASSDASGTDTQYF. The DNA for the CDR3 is TGCGCCAGCAGTGATGCTAGCGGGACGGATACGCAGTATTTT.

The rearrangement uses TRBV7-2 and TRBJ2-2; D is undetermined. Between the trimmed V and J ends, which lost 3 bases and 3 bases, there was a span of 8 bases. The V gene's germline CDR1 is SGHTA and CDR2 FQGNSA. The CDR3 totals 14 residues. CDR3 residues: CASSFSRDTGELFF. DNA of the CDR3: TGTGCCAGCAGCTTTAGCCGTGACACCGGGGAGCTGTTTTTT.

This clone has just a few counts. The chain uses TRBV11-2 and TRBJ2-3, with no clear D. CDR1 SGHAT and CDR2 FQNNGV come from the germline V gene. V dropped 4 bases and J dropped 5 bases, with 10 bases sitting between them. The CDR3 is 13 amino acids. CDR3 region: CASSSSTGDTQYF. For the CDR3, the DNA is TGTGCCAGCAGCTCCTCAACCGGAGATACGCAGTATTTT.

J is TRBJ1-1 and V is TRBV4-2; 8 nucleotides match TRBD1. The V gene's germline CDR1 is LGHNA and CDR2 YNFKEQ. The V gene end was trimmed by 5 bases and the J gene end by 10 bases; junction bases not matched to a gene: 3. The CDR3 consists of 11 residues. The CDR3, as DNA: TGTGCCAGCAGCGAGGACAGGGCAGCTTTCTTT. It codes for CASSEDRAAFF.

The V gene is TRBV19, the J gene TRBJ1-5, with D maybe TRBD1 (5 bases). Germline CDR1 is LNHDA and CDR2 is SQIVND (reference sequence). This CDR3 comprises 14 residues. V dropped 7 bases and J dropped 4 bases, with 14 bases sitting between them. Here the CDR3 DNA reads TGTGCCAGTAAGGGACTGCTACAAAATCAGCCCCAGCATTTT. As protein: CASKGLLQNQPQHF.

Details on this clone: This CDR3 is also generated by other DNA sequences in the sample. CDR3 sequence (DNA): TGTGCCAGCAGCCGACAGGGGAATACTGAAGCTTTCTTT. Amino acid sequence: CASSRQGNTEAFF. This chain links TRBV7-9 with TRBJ1-1, with 8 bases aligning to TRBD1. The germline CDR1 and CDR2 sequences are SEHNR and FQNEAQ (reference sequence). Germline trimming cut 5 bases from V and 5 bases from J; bases unmatched to any gene: 4. The CDR3 is made up of 13 amino acids.

The genes are TRBV15 and TRBJ2-3, with D perhaps matching TRBD2 (6 bases). CDR1 and CDR2 (germline): LNHNV, YYDKDF (reference sequence). The V end was cut by 1 base, the J end by 6 bases, with 11 bases between. The CDR3 length is 14 residues. This CDR3 is CATSRVGGSDTQYF. The DNA for the CDR3 is TGTGCCACCAGCAGAGTCGGGGGTTCGGATACGCAGTATTTT.

This chain uses TRBV29-1 with TRBJ2-1; TRBD2 matches at 9 bases. This CDR3 has 14 residues. In germline, CDR1 is SQVTM, CDR2 ANQGSEA. V shed 2 bases and J 8 bases; nucleotides not matched to a gene: 7. The CDR3 bases are TGCAGCGTTGAACAGCGGGAGGTCCCCGATGAGCAGTTCTTC. Translation: CSVEQREVPDEQFF.

The chain combines TRBV10-3 with TRBJ1-4, with 9 nucleotides matching TRBD1. J gave up 8 bases and V 7 bases, and 5 bases lay outside the gene matches. The germline V gene encodes CDR1 ENHRY and CDR2 SYGVKD. The CDR3 spans 13 residues. The CDR3 DNA reads TGTGCCATCAACAGGGGGCTCGGGGAAAAACTGTTTTTT. This sequence encodes CAINRGLGEKLFF.

This clone is a singleton in its sample. This chain joins TRBV28 and TRBJ2-7; 7 nucleotides line up with TRBD1. Unmatched junction bases numbered 3, after V lost 4 bases and J lost 3 bases. CDR1 MDHEN and CDR2 SYDVKM come from the germline V gene. The CDR3 length is 13 residues. CDR3 loop: CASSSGQNYEQYF. The CDR3 nucleotides read TGTGCCAGCAGTTCGGGACAGAACTACGAGCAGTACTTC.

This clone was seen at least ten times. The genes are TRBV5-6 and TRBJ2-5; 10 nucleotides align to TRBD2. The CDR3 loop spans 16 amino acids. The V segment lost 2 bases and the J segment 4 bases; nucleotides outside the gene matches: 8. Germline CDR1 SGHDT, CDR2 YYEEEE. The CDR3 region is CASSFAPAGGRETQYF. DNA of the CDR3: TGTGCCAGCAGCTTCGCCCCAGCGGGAGGGCGAGAGACCCAGTACTTC.

The chain joins TRBV30 to TRBJ2-7; 9 bases are shared with TRBD1. This CDR3 region has 14 residues. V lost 4 bases to trimming and J lost 3 bases; unmatched junction nucleotides: 7. Germline CDR1 reads GTSNPN; CDR2 reads SVGIG (reference sequence). The CDR3 DNA follows: TGTGCCTGGACTGCCCGGGACAGGGTCTACGAGCAGTACTTC. It is translated as CAWTARDRVYEQYF.

This chain links TRBV9 with TRBJ2-5; D not certain. Germline CDR1 SGDLS, CDR2 YYNGEE. The V and J ends lost 3 bases and 5 bases respectively, with 14 bases between them. The CDR3 extends over 14 amino acids. CDR3 in amino acids: CASSARWGGETQYF. Written as DNA, the CDR3 is TGTGCCAGCAGCGCGCGATGGGGTGGCGAGACCCAGTACTTC. The full variable domain, with the rest looked up from reference TRBV9 and TRBJ2-5, is DSGVTQTPKHLITATGQRVTLRCSPRSGDLSVYWYQQSLDQGLQFLIQYYNGEERAKGNILERFSAQQFPDLHSELNLSSLELGDSALYFCASSARWGGETQYFGPGTRLLVL.

The CDR3 reads CAWRRATGELFF. CDR3 DNA: TGTGCCTGGAGGAGGGCCACCGGGGAGCTGTTTTTT. This chain joins TRBV30 and TRBJ2-2, with D perhaps matching TRBD2 (5 bases). Trimming removed 3 bases at V and 4 bases at J, with 6 bases between. Germline CDR1 and CDR2: GTSNPN and SVGIG (reference sequence). This CDR3 region has 12 residues.